The 29 T cell receptor beta chains in this list originate from one sample, sequenced in a study of blood T cell repertoires in COVID-19. Produced via immunoSEQ multiplex PCR; TCRdb's table is partial and in-frame only. The data contain 200,000 to 300,000 clones, roughly nine tenths of them singletons. The sequencing sample was made of peripheral blood. The source is a man between 35 and 55 years old who had recovered from COVID-19.

The chain combines TRBV21-1 with TRBJ2-3; no DNA check was done on the table's D call, TRBD2. TRBV21-1 is reported as a pseudogene. The CDR3 extends over 15 amino acids. The CDR3 sequence is CASSKGGDSTDTQYF. The CDR3 bases are TGTGCCAGCAGCAAAGGGGGGGACAGCACAGATACGCAGTATTTT.

The rearrangement joins TRBV7-2 to TRBJ2-7; perhaps TRBD2 as D (6 bases). With 5 bases removed from V and 0 bases from J, the gap between germline ends came to 20 bases. This CDR3 has 17 residues. CDR1 SGHTA and CDR2 FQGNSA come from the germline V gene. The CDR3 here is CASSPSAPRLVSYEQYF. CDR3 coding DNA: TGTGCCAGCAGCCCCAGTGCCCCAAGACTAGTCTCCTACGAGCAGTACTTC.

The chain links TRBV15 to TRBJ2-1; TRBD1 aligns across 9 bases. CDR1 is LNHNV and CDR2 is YYDKDF in the germline V gene (reference sequence). V dropped 1 base and J dropped 8; count of bases not matched to a gene: 6. CDR3 size: 15 residues. CDR3 loop: CATSRVGTGIYEQFF. Here the CDR3 DNA reads TGTGCCACCAGCAGAGTTGGGACAGGGATCTATGAGCAGTTCTTC.

J is TRBJ1-5 and V is TRBV24-1; no firm D call. The ends were cut back, 9 bases at V and 7 bases at J, with 12 bases in the middle. Germline V gene data show CDR1 as KGHDR and CDR2 as SFDVKD. The CDR3 loop spans 12 amino acids. CDR3 region: CATQSPGQPQHF. CDR3 nucleotide sequence: TGTGCCACCCAATCCCCCGGGCAGCCCCAGCATTTT.

This chain joins TRBV7-9 and TRBJ2-2, with TRBD2 matching 10 bases. This CDR3 has 17 residues. CDR1 is SEHNR, CDR2 FQNEAQ, per germline (reference sequence). Losses at the gene ends were 1 base for V and 5 bases for J; bases not matched to a gene: 7. The CDR3 region has the DNA TGTGCCAGCAGCTTAGGGGCAGCGGGAGGGCCGACCGGGGAGCTGTTTTTT. Protein: CASSLGAAGGPTGELFF.

The chain couples TRBV6-2 or TRBV6-3 to TRBJ1-1; 7 bases are shared with TRBD1. V dropped 0 bases and J dropped 3; count of bases not matched to a gene: 1. The CDR3 has 14 residues. Per germline, CDR1 MNHEY and CDR2 SVGEGT. Here the CDR3 reads CASSYSRGDTEAFF. CDR3 coding DNA: TGTGCCAGCAGTTACTCCAGGGGGGACACTGAAGCTTTCTTT.

The CDR3 DNA follows: TGTGCCAGCAGCGTACTAGCGGGTATGACAGATACGCAGTATTTT. It is translated as CASSVLAGMTDTQYF. The V gene is TRBV6-2 or TRBV6-3, the J gene TRBJ2-3; 9 nucleotides align to TRBD2. J was trimmed by 3 bases and V by 6 bases; bases with no gene match: 7. This CDR3 has 15 amino acids. Germline lookup yields CDR1 MNHEY and CDR2 SVGEGT.

This chain joins TRBV15 and TRBJ1-6, with TRBD1 identical over 7 bases. The CDR3 is made up of 19 amino acids. The V and J ends lost 2 bases and 7 bases, in that order; junction bases with no gene match: 17. In germline, CDR1 is LNHNV, CDR2 YYDKDF (reference sequence). The DNA of the CDR3 is TGTGCCACCAGCAGATATGGAAGGGGGCGTAATTTTATAAATTCACCCCTCCACTTT. Protein: CATSRYGRGRNFINSPLHF.

This clone came up once. The chain employs TRBV6-5 and TRBJ2-7, with 9 bases lining up with TRBD1. The germline V gene has CDR1 MNHEY and CDR2 SVGAGI. With V trimmed by 2 bases and J by 4 bases, 3 bases remained unmatched. The CDR3 extends over 14 amino acids. CDR3 in DNA: TGTGCCAGCAGTTACGGGGGGACAGGGTACGAGCAGTACTTC. Its translation: CASSYGGTGYEQYF.

The V call is TRBV6-2 or TRBV6-3, the J call TRBJ2-3; 10 positions match TRBD2. The CDR3 extends over 16 amino acids. Germline trimming cut 6 bases from V and 8 bases from J; bases unmatched to any gene: 14. CDR1 MNHEY and CDR2 SVGEGT come from the germline V gene. The CDR3 region has the DNA TGTGCCAGCAGCCTTCGACTAGCGGGCCCCCTCAGTACGCAGTATTTT. Translation: CASSLRLAGPLSTQYF.

This chain connects TRBV9 to TRBJ2-5, with a tentative D call TRBD1 (5 bases). The germline V gene has CDR1 SGDLS and CDR2 YYNGEE. The CDR3 covers 15 residues. V was trimmed by 3 bases and J by 2 bases, leaving 14 bases between them. CDR3 region: CASSAYSQGQETQYF. The CDR3 DNA sequence: TGTGCCAGCAGCGCTTACTCCCAGGGACAAGAGACCCAGTACTTC.

The chain is built from TRBV6-4 and TRBJ2-2, with 10 bases identical to TRBD2. CDR3 length equals 14 residues. From germline, CDR1 is MRHNA and CDR2 SNTAGT. V trimming: 4 bases; J trimming: 6 bases; junction bases outside the gene matches: 2. The CDR3 reads CASSALAGSGELFF. The CDR3 DNA reads as TGTGCCAGCAGTGCACTAGCGGGATCCGGGGAGCTGTTTTTT.

The gene calls are TRBV29-1 and TRBJ2-3; 8 bases are shared with TRBD2. This CDR3 region has 12 residues. The germline CDR1 and CDR2 sequences are SQVTM and ANQGSEA. Trimming at V came to 7 bases and at J to 5 bases, leaving 5 bases not matched to a gene. For the CDR3, the DNA is TGCAGCGCCGGGGGGGGGCGAGATACGCAGTATTTT. This gives the protein CSAGGGRDTQYF.

The rearrangement uses TRBV13 and TRBJ1-6; 9 bases are shared with TRBD1. The CDR3 consists of 14 residues. Germline trimming cut 5 bases from V and 7 bases from J; bases unmatched to any gene: 3. Germline CDR1 reads PRHDT; CDR2 reads FYEKMQ (reference sequence). This CDR3 reads CASSHRGQNSPLHF. CDR3 sequence (DNA): TGTGCCAGCAGCCACAGGGGGCAAAATTCACCCCTCCACTTT.

The genes are TRBV11-3 and TRBJ2-7; D perhaps matches TRBD1 (6 bases). The CDR3 spans 16 residues. Trimming took 1 base from V and 2 from J, leaving 15 bases between them. Per the germline V gene, CDR1 is SGHNT and CDR2 is YENEEA. In nucleotides, the CDR3 is TGTGCCAGCAGCTTAGCAGGGCAGGGGAGCCCCTACGAGCAGTACTTC. Translation: CASSLAGQGSPYEQYF.

The V and J genes are TRBV18 and TRBJ2-2, with 9 bases matching TRBD2. CDR3 length: 14 amino acids. Germline values: CDR1 KGHSH, CDR2 LQKENI. The junction had 6 bases not matched to a gene; V was cut back by 7 bases and J by 6 bases. CDR3 sequence reads: CASFNSGSAGELFF. The CDR3 DNA reads TGTGCCAGCTTTAATAGCGGGAGCGCCGGGGAGCTGTTTTTT.

The rearrangement uses TRBV7-6 and TRBJ2-7; D is unclear. In germline, CDR1 is SGHVS, CDR2 FNYEAQ. Trimming removed 0 bases from V and 5 bases from J, with 8 bases in between. The CDR3 consists of 13 residues. The CDR3 nucleotides read TGTGCCAGCAGCTTAGCGGAGTGGAACGAGCAGTACTTC. It specifies CASSLAEWNEQYF.

The rearrangement uses TRBV14 and TRBJ2-5; TRBD2 aligns across 10 bases. V dropped 2 bases and J dropped 5; count of bases not matched to a gene: 5. The CDR3 is made up of 15 amino acids. Germline V gene lookup returns CDR1 SGHDN and CDR2 FVKESK. CDR3: CASSQSSGSGETQYF. The CDR3 DNA reads TGTGCCAGCAGCCAATCTAGCGGGAGCGGGGAGACCCAGTACTTC. The full variable domain, with the rest looked up from reference TRBV14 and TRBJ2-5, is EAGVTQFPSHSVIEKGQTVTLRCDPISGHDNLYWYRRVMGKEIKFLLHFVKESKQDESGMPNNRFLAERTGGTYSTLKVQPAELEDSGVYFCASSQSSGSGETQYFGPGTRLLVL.

The chain combines TRBV2 with TRBJ2-7; D is possibly TRBD2 (6 bases). This CDR3 comprises 17 residues. Germline CDR1 SNHLY, CDR2 FYNNEI. V lost 7 bases, J lost 3 bases, and 25 bases lay in between. In nucleotides, the CDR3 is TGTGCCAGCAAGGAGAACGGGGGACCCGGAAGCTACTACGAGCAGTACTTC. Translation gives CASKENGGPGSYYEQYF.

The genes are TRBV12-3 or TRBV12-4 and TRBJ1-2, with 9 bases lining up with TRBD1. The CDR3 has 13 residues. V lost 6 bases and J lost 6; bases outside the gene matches: 5. The CDR3: CASSYDRGDGYTF. The CDR3 DNA sequence: TGTGCCAGCAGCTACGACAGGGGGGATGGCTACACCTTC.

This rearrangement joins TRBV5-4 to TRBJ2-7, with D perhaps matching TRBD1 (6 bases). Germline V CDR1 and CDR2: SGHNT, YYREEE (reference sequence). V dropped 4 bases and J dropped 5 bases, with 16 bases sitting between them. This CDR3 spans 14 amino acids. For the CDR3, the DNA is TGTGCCAGCAGCCCCCGGGGCAGGGGAGACGAGCAGTACTTC. It specifies CASSPRGRGDEQYF. The full variable domain, in which reference TRBV5-4 and TRBJ2-7 provide the parts outside the CDR3, is ETGVTQSPTHLIKTRGQQVTLRCSSQSGHNTVSWYQQALGQGPQFIFQYYREEENGRGNFPPRFSGLQFPNYSSELNVNALELDDSALYLCASSPRGRGDEQYFGPGTRLTVT.

This clone was picked up one time. The chain uses TRBV19 and TRBJ1-6; D may be TRBD1 (5 bases). The CDR3 runs 17 residues. The germline gives CDR1 LNHDA, CDR2 SQIVND (reference sequence). The ends were cut back, 3 bases at V and 1 base at J, with 13 bases in the middle. CDR3 in DNA: TGTGCCAGTAGTATGGATTCAGGGCGATCCTATAATTCACCCCTCCACTTT. Translation gives CASSMDSGRSYNSPLHF.

The V and J genes are TRBV6-6 and TRBJ1-6; D remains ambiguous. V was clipped by 8 bases and J by 0 bases, with 11 bases between them. The CDR3 totals 15 residues. Germline V gene lookup returns CDR1 MNHNY and CDR2 SVGAGI (reference sequence). The CDR3, as DNA: TGTGCCAGCGGGCAGGTGGGCTCCTATAATTCACCCCTCCACTTT. Translation: CASGQVGSYNSPLHF.

CDR3 coding DNA: TGTGCCAGCAGCCCGGTTGACAGGTATAACGAGCAGTACTTC. Translated, it gives CASSPVDRYNEQYF. This chain connects TRBV7-2 to TRBJ2-7; D perhaps matches TRBD1 (6 bases). In germline, CDR1 is SGHTA, CDR2 FQGNSA. Trimming took 5 bases from V and 5 from J, leaving 16 bases between them. The CDR3 runs to 14 residues.

This chain uses TRBV5-4 with TRBJ2-3, with 12 bases identical to TRBD2. V trimming: 3 bases; J trimming: 6 bases; junction bases outside the gene matches: 8. Germline-derived CDR1 and CDR2 are SGHNT and YYREEE (reference sequence). CDR3 length: 16 residues. CDR3 residues: CASSSLAGGPVDTQYF. DNA for the CDR3: TGTGCCAGCAGCTCCCTAGCGGGAGGGCCCGTGGATACGCAGTATTTT.

V is TRBV6-5 and J is TRBJ2-3; D might be TRBD1 (6 bases). CDR1 and CDR2 from the germline V gene are MNHEY and SVGAGI. The CDR3 spans 15 residues. V lost 6 bases to trimming and J lost 1 base, with 14 bases between them. The CDR3 nucleotides read TGTGCCAGCAGAAACAGGGTTTCAGGCACAGATACGCAGTATTTT. Amino acids: CASRNRVSGTDTQYF.

The V gene is TRBV14, the J gene TRBJ2-2; 11 bases fit TRBD1. V was clipped by 4 bases and J by 7 bases; unmatched bases: 8. Germline V gene data show CDR1 as SGHDN and CDR2 as FVKESK. The CDR3 spans 16 residues. CDR3 sequence: CASSRRTGGAIGELFF. DNA of the CDR3: TGTGCCAGCAGCCGTAGGACAGGGGGCGCGATCGGGGAGCTGTTTTTT.

The rearrangement uses TRBV7-9 and TRBJ2-1, with 8 nucleotides matching TRBD2. The CDR3 runs 14 residues. The ends lost 1 base at V and 8 bases at J; junction bases unmatched: 4. Germline V gene lookup returns CDR1 SEHNR and CDR2 FQNEAQ (reference sequence). The CDR3 nucleotides are TGTGCCAGCAGCTTAGGCGGGGGGCGCGATGAGCAGTTCTTC. Translated: CASSLGGGRDEQFF. Drawing the rest from reference TRBV7-9 and TRBJ2-1, the complete variable domain is DTGVSQNPRHKITKRGQNVTFRCDPISEHNRLYWYRQTLGQGPEFLTYFQNEAQLEKSRLLSDRFSAERPKGSFSTLEIQRTEQGDSAMYLCASSLGGGRDEQFFGPGTRLTVL.

The rearrangement joins TRBV10-3 to TRBJ1-1, with D hard to call. Looked up from germline, CDR1 is ENHRY and CDR2 is SYGVKD. The CDR3 runs 15 residues. The ends were cut back, 3 bases at V and 4 bases at J, with 15 bases in the middle. The CDR3 DNA reads as TGTGCCATCAGTGAAGTAGGTTCTTGGAGCACTGAAGCTTTCTTT. Its protein is CAISEVGSWSTEAFF.